These T cell receptor beta chains were read from a single sample in a study of cytomegalovirus exposure and HLA in healthy donors. Profiling relied on immunoSEQ multiplex PCR, and the TCRdb table lists in-frame clones only, not all of them. The table has about 190,000 clones, roughly 80% seen once. The source material was PBMCs. The receptors were gathered from a man aged 45-65 years in good health and CMV-seronegative. Each CDR3 is given with its conserved first and last residue. The order of the fields is J gene, clone size, V gene, D gene, CDR3 protein, CDR3 DNA. The D gene is left open where the match is weak. The size field is filled for only some rows; it gives once, few, many or a size class.

TRBJ2-7 few TRBV4-3 NA CASSRGTVSGEQYF TGCGCCAGCAGCCGCGGGACAGTTTCGGGCGAGCAGTACTTC
TRBJ2-7 NA TRBV7-2 TRBD2 CASSLTGTSVSYEQYF TGTGCCAGCAGCCTAACCGGGACTAGCGTTTCCTACGAGCAGTACTTC
TRBJ1-6 NA TRBV28 TRBD1 CASYRQGANSPLHF TGTGCCAGTTATCGACAGGGCGCTAATTCACCCCTCCACTTT
TRBJ1-2 NA TRBV9 TRBD1 CASSVEGTGGSNYGYTF TGTGCCAGCAGCGTAGAAGGGACAGGGGGATCTAACTATGGCTACACCTTC
TRBJ2-3 few TRBV9 TRBD2 CASSVTSGGFTDTQYF TGTGCCAGCAGCGTTACTAGCGGGGGTTTCACAGATACGCAGTATTTT
TRBJ2-7 NA TRBV6-6 TRBD1 CASSYLIGTGMYEQYF TGTGCCAGCAGTTACTTAATCGGGACAGGGATGTACGAGCAGTACTTC
TRBJ2-7 NA TRBV6-1 NA CASTRGHEQYF TGTGCCAGCACGCGGGGCCACGAGCAGTACTTC
TRBJ2-3 NA TRBV4-3 NA CASSRYLGGHTDTQYF TGCGCCAGCAGCCGATACTTGGGCGGGCACACAGATACGCAGTATTTT
TRBJ1-1 NA TRBV5-1 NA CASSSSQGKNTEAFF TGCGCCAGCAGCTCGTCACAGGGTAAGAACACTGAAGCTTTCTTT
TRBJ1-5 NA TRBV7-8 TRBD1 CASSSGTGDNQPQHF TGTGCCAGCAGCTCCGGGACAGGTGACAATCAGCCCCAGCATTTT
TRBJ2-3 once TRBV11-2 TRBD2 CASTPGVSGGRGADTQYF TGTGCCAGCACCCCCGGGGTTAGCGGGGGGCGGGGGGCAGATACGCAGTATTTT
TRBJ2-5 NA TRBV9 TRBD2 CASSTGLAGRSGTQYF TGTGCCAGCAGCACAGGACTAGCGGGGCGAAGTGGGACCCAGTACTTC
TRBJ1-6 NA TRBV7-9 NA CASSLSVSGSRNPLHF TGTGCCAGCAGCTTATCAGTGAGTGGGTCGAGGAACCCCCTCCACTTT
TRBJ1-2 NA TRBV2 TRBD1 CASSEGGQGRGGYTF TGTGCCAGCAGTGAAGGGGGACAGGGGAGAGGCGGCTACACCTTC
TRBJ2-3 NA TRBV19 TRBD1 CASDPGQGFTDTQYF TGTGCCTCGGATCCGGGACAGGGGTTCACAGATACGCAGTATTTT
TRBJ2-2 NA TRBV9 NA CASSVGPGGMNTGELFF TGTGCCAGCAGCGTAGGCCCCGGCGGAATGAACACCGGGGAGCTGTTTTTT
TRBJ1-4 once TRBV7-9 NA CASSLGERTGWEKLFF TGTGCCAGCAGCTTAGGGGAACGCACAGGGTGGGAAAAACTGTTTTTT
TRBJ2-7 once TRBV7-9 NA CASSLSQAYEQYF TGTGCCAGCAGCTTGTCACAGGCCTACGAGCAGTACTTC
TRBJ2-7 NA TRBV19 TRBD1 CASSIRDRSSEQYF TGTGCCAGTAGTATCCGGGACAGGTCCTCCGAGCAGTACTTC
TRBJ1-1 NA TRBV5-1 NA CASSIEVVRDTEAFF TGCGCCAGCAGCATAGAAGTCGTGAGGGACACTGAAGCTTTCTTT
TRBJ1-1 NA TRBV5-1 NA CASSSGGENTEAFF TGCGCCAGCAGCTCGGGAGGGGAGAACACTGAAGCTTTCTTT
TRBJ1-2 NA TRBV9 NA CASNSRGGYTF TGTGCCAGCAACTCTCGGGGTGGCTACACCTTC
TRBJ1-2 few TRBV7-9 NA CASSPGRGPNYGYTF TGTGCCAGCAGCCCAGGACGGGGTCCCAACTATGGCTACACCTTC
TRBJ2-3 NA TRBV13 NA CASSSLSRRDTQYF TGTGCCAGCAGCTCCCTCTCTAGAAGAGATACGCAGTATTTT
TRBJ1-3 NA TRBV6-1 NA CASSEAGRRNTIYF TGTGCCAGCAGTGAAGCAGGGAGGCGAAACACCATATATTTT
TRBJ2-1 NA TRBV2 TRBD1 CASRPGQGLFDEQFF TGTGCCAGCAGACCGGGACAGGGTTTATTTGATGAGCAGTTCTTC